This TCR beta chain was identified during a study of blood T cell repertoires in COVID-19. Study details: The United States, Italy and Spain were the sources of the acute and convalescent COVID-19 samples.

The protocol was immunoSEQ multiplex PCR, while the TCRdb copy is restricted to in-frame clones and leaves out a portion. This table holds fewer than 400,000 clones, under 90% found once. The sample holds one count of this clone. Trimming shortened V by 6 bases and J by 0 bases, and 11 bases separated the two germline ends. This CDR3 spans 14 amino acids. Germline-derived CDR1 and CDR2 are MNHEY and SVGAGI. This rearrangement joins TRBV6-5 to TRBJ1-1; D perhaps matches TRBD1 (6 bases). This clonotype originated in a woman younger than 45 with COVID-19, enrolled during active disease. What was sequenced was peripheral blood. CDR3 residues: CASRTQGLNTEAFF. CDR3 in DNA: TGTGCCAGCAGAACCCAGGGGCTGAACACTGAAGCTTTCTTT.